The next 20 T cell receptor beta chains were all read from a single sample in a study of blood T cell repertoires in COVID-19 (dated by TCRdb to the early 2020s). The library was produced with the immunoSEQ multiplex PCR assay. TCRdb obtained this table from immuneACCESS and retained in-frame rearrangements with V and J assigned. These tables miss some clones; where compared with another copy, unresolved V genes account for less than half of the shortfall, and the remainder is unexplained. Across this sample there are 300,000 to 350,000 clones, with roughly 88% seen only once. Approximately 1.6% of the sample goes to the ten largest clones. The sample taken for sequencing was peripheral blood. These receptors were obtained from a woman aged 25-40 years with COVID-19, enrolled during active disease.

The CDR3 DNA is TGTGCCAGCAGCGTAAGTGTCCTGAGGAACACTGAAGCTTTCTTT. It encodes CASSVSVLRNTEAFF. The chain couples TRBV9 to TRBJ1-1; D ambiguous. This CDR3 is 15 amino acids long. Trimming stripped 1 base from V and 1 base from J, with 11 bases between. Germline loops: CDR1 SGDLS, CDR2 YYNGEE.

V usage is TRBV5-5 and J usage is TRBJ1-6; D remains unclear. This CDR3 has 15 amino acids. Per the germline V gene, CDR1 is SGHKS and CDR2 is YYEKEE (reference sequence). Trimming left V 1 base short and J 10 bases short, with 15 bases between. As DNA, the CDR3 is TGTGCCAGCAGCTTGTTTTACGACCCCAGGTCACCCCTCCACTTT. Protein: CASSLFYDPRSPLHF.

The chain uses TRBV11-2 and TRBJ1-1; 7 bases map to TRBD1. V was pared by 1 base and J by 10 bases, with 6 bases of the junction left unmatched. This CDR3 is 13 amino acids long. CDR1 and CDR2 (germline): SGHAT, FQNNGV. CDR3: CASSLGDSIGAFF. The CDR3 DNA reads as TGTGCCAGCAGCTTAGGGGACAGCATTGGAGCTTTCTTT.

The chain combines TRBV6-2 or TRBV6-3 with TRBJ1-2, with D possibly being TRBD1 (6 bases). CDR3 length: 13 amino acids. Trimming left V 4 bases short and J 4 bases short, with 10 bases between. CDR1 and CDR2 (germline): MNHEY, SVGEGT. CDR3 sequence: CASSSMDSYGYTF. The CDR3 coding sequence is TGTGCCAGCAGTTCAATGGACAGCTATGGCTACACCTTC.

This chain links TRBV19 with TRBJ1-5; no reliable D call. The CDR3 has 14 residues. V dropped 3 bases and J dropped 10 bases, with 16 bases sitting between them. Germline values: CDR1 LNHDA, CDR2 SQIVND (reference sequence). CDR3 in DNA: TGTGCCAGTAGTATCGACCCCCGGAGAGGTCCCCAGCATTTT. Translated: CASSIDPRRGPQHF. The whole variable domain, remainder taken from reference TRBV19 and TRBJ1-5, is DGGITQSPKYLFRKEGQNVTLSCEQNLNHDAMYWYRQDPGQGLRLIYYSQIVNDFQKGDIAEGYSVSREKKESFPLTVTSAQKNPTAFYLCASSIDPRRGPQHFGDGTRLSIL.

The gene calls are TRBV7-9 and TRBJ2-2; TRBD1 might be the D (6 bases). The CDR3 runs 14 residues. V lost 2 bases to trimming and J lost 3 bases, with 7 bases between them. Germline V lookup: CDR1 SEHNR, CDR2 FQNEAQ (reference sequence). CDR3 sequence (DNA): TGTGCCAGCAGCTTACAGGGGTACACCGGGGAGCTGTTTTTT. Translation: CASSLQGYTGELFF.

V usage is TRBV27 and J usage is TRBJ1-4; D is ambiguous. Per germline, CDR1 MNHEY and CDR2 SMNVEV (reference sequence). There are 16 residues in the CDR3. V was cut by 5 bases and J by 2 bases, with 15 bases left in between. The DNA of the CDR3 is TGTGCCAGCAGTCCACTCCTGAGAGGTACTAATGAAAAACTGTTTTTT. This codes for CASSPLLRGTNEKLFF. Full variable domain (remainder filled in from reference TRBV27 and TRBJ1-4): EAQVTQNPRYLITVTGKKLTVTCSQNMNHEYMSWYRQDPGLGLRQIYYSMNVEVTDKGDVPEGYKVSRKEKRNFPLILESPSPNQTSLYFCASSPLLRGTNEKLFFGSGTQLSVL.

The chain combines TRBV15 with TRBJ2-5; TRBD1 matches 7 bases. The CDR3 covers 14 residues. Germline V gives CDR1 LNHNV, CDR2 YYDKDF (reference sequence). V lost 0 bases and J lost 3; bases outside the gene matches: 1. The DNA for the CDR3 is TGTGCCACCAGCAGAGATACAGGGGAAGAGACCCAGTACTTC. Amino acids: CATSRDTGEETQYF.

The J gene is TRBJ1-6, the V gene TRBV5-4; 8 bases fit TRBD1. This CDR3 has 14 amino acids. From germline, CDR1 is SGHNT and CDR2 YYREEE (reference sequence). J lost 7 bases, V lost 3 bases, and 3 bases had no gene match. CDR3 DNA: TGTGCCAGCAGCTGGGACAGGAAGAATTCACCCCTCCACTTT. Protein sequence: CASSWDRKNSPLHF.

This chain connects TRBV9 to TRBJ2-2, with 7 bases aligning to TRBD2. From germline, CDR1 is SGDLS and CDR2 YYNGEE. J was trimmed by 2 bases and V by 4 bases; bases with no gene match: 8. The CDR3 has 16 residues. The CDR3 sequence is CASSTSGTANTGELFF. The CDR3 nucleotides read TGTGCCAGCAGCACGAGCGGGACGGCAAACACCGGGGAGCTGTTTTTT.

The chain employs TRBV5-1 and TRBJ1-2; 10 bases line up with TRBD1. After removal of 1 base from V and 6 bases from J, the junction contained 12 bases not matched to a gene. The CDR3 has 17 amino acids. Germline V gives CDR1 SGHRS, CDR2 YFSETQ. CDR3 DNA sequence: TGCGCCAGCAGCTTGAATAGAGGGGGACAGGGGAGTGATGGCTACACCTTC. Its translation: CASSLNRGGQGSDGYTF.

This clone occurred once. The rearrangement joins TRBV7-9 to TRBJ1-2; D not resolved. Deletions cut 4 bases from V and 6 bases from J, with 12 bases between. The germline gives CDR1 SEHNR, CDR2 FQNEAQ (reference sequence). The CDR3 spans 13 residues. This chain's CDR3 is CASSYQSSDGYTF. The CDR3 region has the DNA TGTGCCAGCAGCTACCAAAGCTCGGATGGCTACACCTTC.

V usage is TRBV29-1 and J usage is TRBJ2-5, with 9 bases identical to TRBD1. Germline CDR1 reads SQVTM; CDR2 reads ANQGSEA. CDR3 length: 17 residues. J lost 0 bases, V lost 0 bases, and 8 bases had no gene match. In DNA form, the CDR3 reads TGCAGCGTTGAAGATGCCACAGGGGGCAGGTACCAAGAGACCCAGTACTTC. Protein sequence: CSVEDATGGRYQETQYF.

The rearrangement joins TRBV3-1 (or the pseudogene TRBV3-2) to TRBJ1-1, with D unclear. Germline assignment: CDR1 LGHDT and CDR2 YNNKEL (reference sequence). The CDR3 loop spans 11 amino acids. Trimming stripped 0 bases from V and 7 bases from J, with 3 bases between. The CDR3 DNA follows: TGTGCCAGCAGCCAAGATATTGAAGCTTTCTTT. This codes for CASSQDIEAFF.

To note about this clone: Other DNA sequences in this specimen translate into the identical CDR3. The rearrangement uses TRBV2 and TRBJ1-5; tentative D call: TRBD1 (6 bases). Germline CDR1 SNHLY, CDR2 FYNNEI. The CDR3 runs 14 residues. Trimming left V 3 bases short and J 4 bases short, with 10 bases between. The CDR3 loop reads CASSEGGGNQPQHF. CDR3 in DNA: TGTGCCAGCAGTGAGGGAGGGGGTAATCAGCCCCAGCATTTT.

J is TRBJ1-5 and V is TRBV19; D unresolved. Between the trimmed V and J ends, which lost 1 base and 7 bases, there was a span of 11 bases. Germline values: CDR1 LNHDA, CDR2 SQIVND (reference sequence). The CDR3 contains 14 residues. The CDR3 spells CASSIAGIFQPQHF. The CDR3 bases are TGTGCCAGTAGTATAGCCGGGATATTCCAGCCCCAGCATTTT.

The chain has TRBV3-1 (or the pseudogene TRBV3-2) and TRBJ2-3, with D maybe TRBD1 (6 bases). CDR1 is LGHDT, CDR2 YNNKEL, per germline (reference sequence). V was pared by 5 bases and J by 0 bases, with 12 bases between. This CDR3 has 15 amino acids. For the CDR3, the DNA is TGTGCCAGCAGCTCGGACAGCACTAGCACAGATACGCAGTATTTT. It codes for CASSSDSTSTDTQYF.

The gene calls are TRBV10-3 and TRBJ2-3; 12 bases fit TRBD2. CDR1 and CDR2 from the germline V gene are ENHRY and SYGVKD. CDR3 size: 15 residues. Trimming cost V 6 bases and J 6 bases; bases outside gene matches: 7. DNA for the CDR3: TGTGCCATCAGCCCTGGACTAGCGGGGCGGGATACGCAGTATTTT. It translates to CAISPGLAGRDTQYF.

Turning to this clone: This CDR3 is also generated by other DNA sequences in the sample. The chain employs TRBV5-1 and TRBJ1-1, with 10 bases identical to TRBD1. The length of the CDR3 is 14 residues. Trimming removed 4 bases from V and 2 bases from J; junction bases left unmatched: 2. The germline CDR1 and CDR2 sequences are SGHRS and YFSETQ. The CDR3 region is CASSGTGVNTEAFF. The CDR3 DNA sequence: TGCGCCAGCAGCGGGACAGGGGTCAACACTGAAGCTTTCTTT.

The gene calls are TRBV19 and TRBJ2-3; 7 bases agree with TRBD1. CDR1 is LNHDA, CDR2 SQIVND, per germline (reference sequence). J was trimmed by 4 bases and V by 3 bases; bases with no gene match: 7. The CDR3 consists of 15 residues. CDR3 sequence (DNA): TGTGCCAGTAGTATTAGTCGGGACAGACCAGATACGCAGTATTTT. Encoded protein: CASSISRDRPDTQYF.